A single sample gave rise to the 21 T cell receptor beta chains below, sequenced in a study of regulatory T cells in long-lasting Graves disease. Construction of TCR beta libraries relied on iRepertoire HTBI primers and on Arm-PCR targeting CDR3 regions. TCRdb passed the multiplex PCR reads through MiXCR, listing each CDR3 protein once. The sample shows around 480,000 distinct CDR3 sequences, about 16% of them seen only once. The sample's time point: newly diagnosed GD, antithyroid drugs for less than 3 months. PBMCs provided the RNA from which the TCR library was made. These data were also filed under a second study, of T cells in Graves' hyperthyroidism and ophthalmopathy.

The specimen was peripheral blood mononuclear cells (PBMCs), collected at new diagnosis, from a patient treated with antithyroid drugs. The receptors originated from a woman aged 35-65 years with Graves disease.

Only a few counts were recorded for this clonotype. This rearrangement joins TRBV20-1 to TRBJ2-7; no definite D call. The CDR3 spans 12 residues. Trimming took 6 bases from V and 0 from J, leaving 9 bases between them. Germline V gene sequence: CDR1 DFQATT, CDR2 SNEGSKA (reference sequence). CDR3 bases: TGCAGTGCGAGTGTATCCTCCTACGAGCAGTACTTC. Its protein is CSASVSSYEQYF.

CDR3 amino acids: CASSVRGSDGNYGYTF. The CDR3 DNA reads TGTGCCAGCAGTGTTAGGGGCAGTGACGGTAACTATGGCTACACCTTC. The chain carries TRBV6-2 or TRBV6-3 and TRBJ1-2; perhaps TRBD1 as D (5 bases). The CDR3 loop spans 16 amino acids. V lost 5 bases, J lost 1 base, and 17 bases lay in between. The germline V gene encodes CDR1 MNHEY and CDR2 SVGEGT.

The V call is TRBV19, the J call TRBJ1-5; D is undetermined. The germline gives CDR1 LNHDA, CDR2 SQIVND (reference sequence). This CDR3 is 15 amino acids long. The V gene lost 4 bases and the J gene lost 0 bases, with 10 bases spanning the gap. The CDR3 sequence is CASSTGLYSNQPQHF. The CDR3 coding sequence is TGTGCCAGTAGTACGGGGTTATATAGCAATCAGCCCCAGCATTTT.

This clonotype was observed many times. The chain carries TRBV11-2 and TRBJ1-5, with a tentative D call TRBD1 (5 bases). Germline lookup yields CDR1 SGHAT and CDR2 FQNNGV. Between the trimmed V and J ends, which lost 6 bases and 2 bases, there was a span of 11 bases. This CDR3 is 14 amino acids long. The CDR3, as DNA: TGTGCCAGCAGTTTAATGGGGGGCAATCAGCCCCAGCATTTT. This codes for CASSLMGGNQPQHF.

At least ten counts were recorded for this clonotype. The chain combines TRBV11-3 with TRBJ2-1; D is undetermined. Trimming removed 9 bases from V and 10 bases from J, with 25 bases in between. CDR1 SGHNT and CDR2 YENEEA come from the germline V gene. This CDR3 has 15 amino acids. The CDR3 sequence is CARRPSHGHIWEQFF. The CDR3 bases are TGTGCCAGGCGACCCAGCCACGGCCATATATGGGAGCAGTTCTTC.

This clonotype has only a few counts. The chain carries TRBV20-1 and TRBJ2-1; D is uncertain. V lost 8 bases to trimming and J lost 2 bases, with 16 bases between them. The length of the CDR3 is 14 residues. Germline V gives CDR1 DFQATT, CDR2 SNEGSKA (reference sequence). The CDR3 nucleotides read TGCAGTTCAAACCGGCCGGAGACCTACAATGAGCAGTTCTTC. Residues: CSSNRPETYNEQFF.

This clonotype has at least ten counts. The chain recombines TRBV12-3 or TRBV12-4 with TRBJ2-5; D is possibly TRBD1 (5 bases). CDR3 length: 15 residues. V dropped 5 bases and J dropped 5 bases, with 18 bases sitting between them. The CDR3 loop is CASSIEGARRETQYF. In DNA, the CDR3 is TGTGCCAGCAGTATCGAAGGGGCCCGACGGGAGACCCAGTACTTC.

In this sample, this clonotype turned up many times. The chain has TRBV7-9 and TRBJ2-1, with TRBD1 matching over 7 bases. V gave up 4 bases and J gave up 0 bases; unmatched junction bases: 3. The CDR3 consists of 15 residues. CDR1 is SEHNR and CDR2 is FQNEAQ in the germline V gene (reference sequence). The CDR3 is CASSSDRDSYNEQFF. CDR3 DNA: TGTGCCAGCAGCTCCGACAGGGACTCCTACAATGAGCAGTTCTTC.

This clonotype was seen a few times. The V gene is TRBV28, the J gene TRBJ1-5, with D maybe TRBD1 (5 bases). The germline gives CDR1 MDHEN, CDR2 SYDVKM. The V end was cut by 6 bases, the J end by 4 bases, with 13 bases between. This CDR3 has 14 amino acids. The CDR3 DNA reads as TGTGCCAGCAGCTCTCGACAGCCTAATCAGCCCCAGCATTTT. This gives the protein CASSSRQPNQPQHF.

This clonotype was counted ten times or more. CDR3 region: CSAHVQGLNTGELFF. CDR3 DNA sequence: TGCAGTGCTCATGTCCAGGGACTGAACACCGGGGAGCTGTTTTTT. V usage is TRBV20-1 and J usage is TRBJ2-2; the D gene is possibly TRBD2 (6 bases). The CDR3 consists of 15 residues. Deletions cut 5 bases from V and 1 base from J, with 14 bases between. CDR1 is DFQATT and CDR2 is SNEGSKA in the germline V gene (reference sequence).

This clonotype was counted at least ten times. J is TRBJ2-3 and V is TRBV6-5, with 11 bases matching TRBD2. The CDR3 consists of 19 residues. Germline lookup yields CDR1 MNHEY and CDR2 SVGAGI. The trim removed 4 bases at V and 4 bases at J, leaving 16 bases unmatched. CDR3: CASSSPSGGTGWYSDTQYF. The DNA for the CDR3 is TGTGCCAGCAGTTCTCCTAGCGGGGGGACGGGGTGGTATTCAGATACGCAGTATTTT.

The chain joins TRBV19 to TRBJ1-2, with D uncertain. The germline V and J ends were trimmed by 7 bases and 1 base, with 7 bases remaining between them. The V gene's germline CDR1 is LNHDA and CDR2 SQIVND (reference sequence). This CDR3 has 12 residues. In DNA form, the CDR3 reads TGTGCCAGTACCGACGGTAACTATGGCTACACCTTC. Translation gives CASTDGNYGYTF.

This rearrangement joins TRBV6-1 to TRBJ2-7; tentative D call: TRBD2 (6 bases). The CDR3 consists of 15 residues. V was clipped by 6 bases and J by 1 base, with 16 bases between them. CDR1 MNHNS and CDR2 SASEGT come from the germline V gene. Here the CDR3 reads CASSPAGRASYEQYF. As DNA, the CDR3 is TGTGCCAGCAGCCCCGCGGGACGAGCTTCCTACGAGCAGTACTTC.

This clonotype was counted only a few times. The V gene is TRBV27, the J gene TRBJ1-5, with D perhaps matching TRBD1 (5 bases). V was cut by 5 bases and J by 4 bases, with 18 bases left in between. Per germline, CDR1 MNHEY and CDR2 SMNVEV (reference sequence). The CDR3 has 16 amino acids. In DNA form, the CDR3 reads TGTGCCAGCAGTCAAATACCGGGACCTATAAATCAGCCCCAGCATTTT. Translating gives CASSQIPGPINQPQHF.

J is TRBJ2-3 and V is TRBV14; 10 positions agree with TRBD1. After removal of 6 bases from V and 3 bases from J, the junction contained 12 bases not matched to a gene. From germline, CDR1 is SGHDN and CDR2 FVKESK. The CDR3 runs 17 residues. The CDR3 bases are TGTGCCAGCAGTTCCCGTCCGGGACAGGGGAGGACAGATACGCAGTATTTT. It is translated as CASSSRPGQGRTDTQYF.

V usage is TRBV5-1 and J usage is TRBJ2-1; 8 bases are shared with TRBD1. The V gene end was trimmed by 4 bases and the J gene end by 14 bases; junction bases not matched to a gene: 8. CDR1 is SGHRS and CDR2 is YFSETQ in the germline V gene. The length of the CDR3 is 12 residues. The chain's CDR3 is CASSVDQGAEFF. CDR3 sequence (DNA): TGCGCCAGCAGCGTTGACCAGGGGGCGGAGTTCTTC.

This clonotype was observed at least ten times. The CDR3 protein is CASSESTDRHF. DNA for the CDR3: TGTGCCAGCAGTGAGAGTACGGACCGACATTTT. The chain is built from TRBV6-1 and TRBJ1-5; D call uncertain. The CDR3 loop spans 11 amino acids. The V end lost 3 bases, the J end lost 16 bases, and 13 bases lay between the germline ends. Looked up from germline, CDR1 is MNHNS and CDR2 is SASEGT.

This sequence joins TRBV12-3 or TRBV12-4 and TRBJ2-7; no firm D call. V was trimmed by 3 bases and J by 3 bases, leaving 6 bases between them. CDR3 length: 12 amino acids. CDR3 sequence reads: CASSFSVYEQYF. The CDR3 coding sequence is TGTGCCAGCAGTTTCTCAGTCTACGAGCAGTACTTC.

This clonotype was counted ten times or more. This chain links TRBV5-1 with TRBJ2-3, with D perhaps matching TRBD2 (6 bases). This CDR3 is built from 14 residues. Per germline, CDR1 SGHRS and CDR2 YFSETQ. Trimming took 3 bases from V and 2 from J, leaving 10 bases between them. Here the CDR3 reads CASSSGTPTDTQYF. CDR3 in DNA: TGCGCCAGCAGCTCGGGGACTCCCACAGATACGCAGTATTTT.

Only a few counts were recorded for this clonotype. The rearrangement uses TRBV19 and TRBJ2-3; D ambiguous. This CDR3 has 16 residues. The germline V gene has CDR1 LNHDA and CDR2 SQIVND (reference sequence). With 4 bases removed from V and 2 bases from J, the gap between germline ends came to 16 bases. CDR3 sequence: CASSKASTWPTDTQYF. CDR3 sequence (DNA): TGTGCCAGTAGTAAGGCCTCTACGTGGCCCACAGATACGCAGTATTTT.

The rearrangement links TRBV19 to TRBJ2-1, with TRBD2 identical over 7 bases. The V segment lost 5 bases and the J segment 10 bases; nucleotides outside the gene matches: 8. This CDR3 region has 13 residues. Germline V gene sequence: CDR1 LNHDA, CDR2 SQIVND (reference sequence). The CDR3 region is CASSRLAEREQFF. The CDR3 bases are TGTGCCAGTAGTCGCCTAGCGGAACGGGAGCAGTTCTTC.